This T cell receptor (beta chain) emerged from a study of cytomegalovirus exposure and HLA in healthy donors. In regard to this clone: Its target is not known.

Findings and caveats of the study: Follow-up analysis later connected one missense variant in DCLRE1C with trimming of TCR beta V- and J-genes. A later analysis revealed that TCR association rates differed between HLA loci, peaking at DRB1 and bottoming out at HLA-C.

Primers for the PCR totalled 60 Vbeta and 13 Jbeta. TCRdb's table, derived via immunoSEQ multiplex PCR, lists solely in-frame clones and lacks some. The data contain roughly 130,000 clones, around four fifths of them singletons. The CDR3 sequence is 17 residues long. From germline, CDR1 is SQVTM and CDR2 ANQGSEA. The sequencing input was PBMCs. The TCR originated in a boy aged 5 to 17 in good health and CMV-seronegative. The V and J genes are TRBV29-1 and TRBJ2-5; D may be TRBD1 (7 bases). The DNA matches TRBJ2-7 better at its end, which makes the J call doubtful. The chain's CDR3 is CSASGQAITRGVDEQYF. The CDR3, as DNA: TGCAGCGCGTCAGGACAGGCTATTACGAGGGGGGTCGACGAGCAGTACTTC.